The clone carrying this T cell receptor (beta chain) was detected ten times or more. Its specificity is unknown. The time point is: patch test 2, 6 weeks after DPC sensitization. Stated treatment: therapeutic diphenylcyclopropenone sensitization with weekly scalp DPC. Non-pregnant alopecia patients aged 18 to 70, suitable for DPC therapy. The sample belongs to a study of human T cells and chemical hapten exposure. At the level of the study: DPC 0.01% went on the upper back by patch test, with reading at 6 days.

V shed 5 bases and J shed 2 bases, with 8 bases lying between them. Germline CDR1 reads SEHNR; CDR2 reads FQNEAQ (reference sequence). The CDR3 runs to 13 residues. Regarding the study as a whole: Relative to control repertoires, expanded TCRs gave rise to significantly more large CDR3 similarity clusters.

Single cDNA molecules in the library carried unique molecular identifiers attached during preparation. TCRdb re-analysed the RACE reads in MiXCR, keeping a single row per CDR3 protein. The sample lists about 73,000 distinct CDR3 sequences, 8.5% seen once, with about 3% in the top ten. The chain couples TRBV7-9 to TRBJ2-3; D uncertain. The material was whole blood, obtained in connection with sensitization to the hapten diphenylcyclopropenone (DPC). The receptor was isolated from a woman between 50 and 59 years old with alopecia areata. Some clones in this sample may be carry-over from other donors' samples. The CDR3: CASSPPFTDTQYF. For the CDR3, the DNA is TGTGCCAGCAGCCCCCCTTTCACAGATACGCAGTATTTT. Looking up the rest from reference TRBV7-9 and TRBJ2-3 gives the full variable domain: DTGVSQNPRHKITKRGQNVTFRCDPISEHNRLYWYRQTLGQGPEFLTYFQNEAQLEKSRLLSDRFSAERPKGSFSTLEIQRTEQGDSAMYLCASSPPFTDTQYFGPGTRLTVL.